The clone carrying this T cell receptor (beta chain) has just a few counts. Its antigen is undetermined. The CDR3 covers 14 residues. Germline V gene sequence: CDR1 MNHEY, CDR2 SMNVEV (reference sequence). Between the trimmed V and J ends, which lost 9 bases and 4 bases, there was a span of 18 bases. The sample originates from a study of T cells after yellow fever vaccination. Study findings and constraints: Few clonotypes appeared in both CD4 and CD8 compartments.

TCRdb reprocessed the 5' RACE reads with MiXCR, giving one entry per CDR3 protein. The sample consists of under 200,000 distinct CDR3 sequences, more than 5.5% of them appearing once. Sequences were derived from CD4+ T cells sorted from PBMCs, sampled 5 to 6 days after the first yellow fever vaccination. J is TRBJ1-1 and V is TRBV27; perhaps TRBD1 as D (6 bases). The source of this sequence is a man aged 18 to 35 who received the YFV17D yellow fever vaccine. This chain's CDR3 is CASSLNRVSTEAFF. The CDR3 bases are TGTGCCAGTTCTCTTAACAGGGTAAGCACTGAAGCTTTCTTT.